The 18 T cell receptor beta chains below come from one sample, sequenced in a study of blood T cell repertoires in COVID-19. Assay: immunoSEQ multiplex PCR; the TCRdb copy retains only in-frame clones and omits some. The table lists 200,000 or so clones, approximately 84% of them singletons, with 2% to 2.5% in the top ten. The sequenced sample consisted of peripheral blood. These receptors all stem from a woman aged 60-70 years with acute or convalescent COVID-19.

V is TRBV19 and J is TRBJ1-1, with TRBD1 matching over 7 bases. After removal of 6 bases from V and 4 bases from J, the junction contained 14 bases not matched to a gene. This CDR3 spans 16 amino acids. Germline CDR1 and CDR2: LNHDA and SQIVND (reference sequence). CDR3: CASRSPRQGGPTEAFF. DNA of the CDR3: TGTGCCAGTAGATCCCCCAGACAGGGCGGCCCCACTGAAGCTTTCTTT.

The CDR3 is CATSDRPGSEAFF. The CDR3 coding sequence is TGTGCCACCAGTGACCGCCCGGGGTCTGAAGCTTTCTTT. The gene calls are TRBV24-1 and TRBJ1-1; unclear D gene. The length of the CDR3 is 13 residues. From germline, CDR1 is KGHDR and CDR2 SFDVKD. The V end was cut by 4 bases, the J end by 6 bases, with 11 bases between.

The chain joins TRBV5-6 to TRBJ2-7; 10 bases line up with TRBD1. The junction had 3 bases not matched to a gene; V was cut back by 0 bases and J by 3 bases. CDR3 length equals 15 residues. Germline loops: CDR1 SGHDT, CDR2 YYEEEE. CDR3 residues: CASSLVGQGDYEQYF. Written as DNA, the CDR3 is TGTGCCAGCAGCTTGGTCGGACAGGGGGACTACGAGCAGTACTTC.

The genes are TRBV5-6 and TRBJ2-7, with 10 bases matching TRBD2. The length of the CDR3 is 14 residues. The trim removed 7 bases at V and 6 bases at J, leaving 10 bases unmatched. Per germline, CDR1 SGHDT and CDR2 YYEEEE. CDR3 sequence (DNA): TGTGCCAGCGGGCTAGCGGGGGACCCAACCGAGCAGTACTTC. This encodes CASGLAGDPTEQYF. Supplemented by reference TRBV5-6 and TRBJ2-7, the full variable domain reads DAGVTQSPTHLIKTRGQQVTLRCSPKSGHDTVSWYQQALGQGPQFIFQYYEEEERQRGNFPDRFSGHQFPNYSSELNVNALLLGDSALYLCASGLAGDPTEQYFGPGTRLTVT.

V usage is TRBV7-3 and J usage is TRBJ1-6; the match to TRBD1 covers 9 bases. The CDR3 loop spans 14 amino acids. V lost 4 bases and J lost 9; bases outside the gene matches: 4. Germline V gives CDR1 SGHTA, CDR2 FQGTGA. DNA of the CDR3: TGTGCCAGCAGCTCCGGGACAGGGTTTTCACCCCTCCACTTT. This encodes CASSSGTGFSPLHF.

The CDR3 sequence: CASSRAGQQETQYF. The CDR3 coding sequence is TGCGCCAGCAGCCGCGCGGGACAGCAAGAGACCCAGTACTTC. The chain joins TRBV5-1 to TRBJ2-5; perhaps TRBD1 as D (7 bases). The V end was cut by 4 bases, the J end by 2 bases, with 12 bases between. Germline CDR1 and CDR2: SGHRS and YFSETQ. CDR3 length: 14 residues. Combining the CDR3 with reference TRBV5-1 and TRBJ2-5 gives the whole variable domain KAGVTQTPRYLIKTRGQQVTLSCSPISGHRSVSWYQQTPGQGLQFLFEYFSETQRNKGNFPGRFSGRQFSNSRSEMNVSTLELGDSALYLCASSRAGQQETQYFGPGTRLLVL.

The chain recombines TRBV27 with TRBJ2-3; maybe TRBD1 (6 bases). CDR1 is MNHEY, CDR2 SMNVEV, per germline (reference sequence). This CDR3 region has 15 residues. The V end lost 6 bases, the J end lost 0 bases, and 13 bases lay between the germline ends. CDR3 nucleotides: TGTGCCAGCAGCTCATTCGGACAGAGCACAGATACGCAGTATTTT. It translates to CASSSFGQSTDTQYF.

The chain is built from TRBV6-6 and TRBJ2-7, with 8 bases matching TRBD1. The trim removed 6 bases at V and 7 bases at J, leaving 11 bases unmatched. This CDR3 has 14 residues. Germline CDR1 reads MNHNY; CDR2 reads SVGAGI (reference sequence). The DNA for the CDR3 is TGTGCCAGCAGAGCGGAATCCACAGGGGGGGAGCAGTACTTC. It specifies CASRAESTGGEQYF.

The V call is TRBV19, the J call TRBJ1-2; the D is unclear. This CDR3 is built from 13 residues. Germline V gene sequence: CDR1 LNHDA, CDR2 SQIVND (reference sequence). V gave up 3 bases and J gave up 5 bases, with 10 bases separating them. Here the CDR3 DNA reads TGTGCCAGTAGTATGCGGAGTTCTTATGGCTACACCTTC. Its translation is CASSMRSSYGYTF.

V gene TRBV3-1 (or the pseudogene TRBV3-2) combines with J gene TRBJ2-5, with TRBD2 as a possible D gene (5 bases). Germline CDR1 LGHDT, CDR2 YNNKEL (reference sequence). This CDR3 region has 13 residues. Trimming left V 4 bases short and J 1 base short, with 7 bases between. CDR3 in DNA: TGTGCCAGCAGCCCTAGCTTCCAAGAGACCCAGTACTTC. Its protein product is CASSPSFQETQYF.

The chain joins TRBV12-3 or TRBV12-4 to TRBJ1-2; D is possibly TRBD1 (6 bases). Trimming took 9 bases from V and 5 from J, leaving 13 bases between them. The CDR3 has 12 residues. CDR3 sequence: CASTRTVYGYTF. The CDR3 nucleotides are TGTGCCAGTACGCGGACAGTGTATGGCTACACCTTC.

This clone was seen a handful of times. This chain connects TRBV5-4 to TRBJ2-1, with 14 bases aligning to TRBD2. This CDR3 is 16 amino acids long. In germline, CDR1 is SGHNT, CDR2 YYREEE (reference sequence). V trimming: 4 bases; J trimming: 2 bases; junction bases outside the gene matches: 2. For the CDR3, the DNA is TGTGCCAGCAGCCCGGGACTAGCGGGGGCCTACAATGAGCAGTTCTTC. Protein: CASSPGLAGAYNEQFF.

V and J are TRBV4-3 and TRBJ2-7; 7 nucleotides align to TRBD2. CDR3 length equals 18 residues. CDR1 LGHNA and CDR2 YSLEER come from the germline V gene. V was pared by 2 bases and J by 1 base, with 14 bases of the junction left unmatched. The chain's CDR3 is CASSQSWGVAGESYEQYF. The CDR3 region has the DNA TGCGCCAGCAGCCAATCATGGGGAGTGGCGGGGGAATCCTACGAGCAGTACTTC.

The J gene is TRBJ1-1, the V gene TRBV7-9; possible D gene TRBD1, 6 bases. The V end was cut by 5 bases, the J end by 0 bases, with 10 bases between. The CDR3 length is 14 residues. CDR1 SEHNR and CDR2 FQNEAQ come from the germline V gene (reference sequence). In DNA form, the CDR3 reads TGTGCCAGCAGCGGCGGACAGCTGAACACTGAAGCTTTCTTT. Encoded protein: CASSGGQLNTEAFF.

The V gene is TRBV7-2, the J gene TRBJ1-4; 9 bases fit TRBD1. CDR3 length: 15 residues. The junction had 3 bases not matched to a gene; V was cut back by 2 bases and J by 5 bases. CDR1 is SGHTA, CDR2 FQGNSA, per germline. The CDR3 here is CASSLLGTGNEKLFF. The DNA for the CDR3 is TGTGCCAGCAGCTTATTAGGGACAGGGAATGAAAAACTGTTTTTT.

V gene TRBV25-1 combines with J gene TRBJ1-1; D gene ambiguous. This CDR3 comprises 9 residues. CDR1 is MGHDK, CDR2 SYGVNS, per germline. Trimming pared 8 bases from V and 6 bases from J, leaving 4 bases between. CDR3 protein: CASQAEAFF. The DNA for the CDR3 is TGTGCCAGCCAGGCTGAAGCTTTCTTT.

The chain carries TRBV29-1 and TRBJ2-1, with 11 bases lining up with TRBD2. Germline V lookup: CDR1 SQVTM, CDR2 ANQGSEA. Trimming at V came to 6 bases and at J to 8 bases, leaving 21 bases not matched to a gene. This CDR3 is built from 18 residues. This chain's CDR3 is CSVWPTTSGDLRADEQFF. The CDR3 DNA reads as TGCAGCGTGTGGCCTACGACTAGCGGGGATTTGAGGGCCGATGAGCAGTTCTTC.

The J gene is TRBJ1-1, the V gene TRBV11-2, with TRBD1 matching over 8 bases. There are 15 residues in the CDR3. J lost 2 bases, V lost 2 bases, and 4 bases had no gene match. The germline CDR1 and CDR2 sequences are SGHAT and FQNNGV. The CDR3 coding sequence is TGTGCCAGCAGCTTACAGGGACAGGTTAACACTGAAGCTTTCTTT. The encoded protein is CASSLQGQVNTEAFF.